Below are 18 T cell receptor beta chains sequenced from a single sample in a study of blood T cell repertoires in COVID-19. TCRdb's table, derived via immunoSEQ multiplex PCR, lists solely in-frame clones and lacks some. Of approximately 440,000 clones listed, about 92% are singletons. The specimen sequenced was PBMCs or T cells enriched from blood (not recorded which). The source of these receptors is a young man who had recovered from COVID-19.

For the CDR3, the DNA is TGTGCCTGGAGTTTCCTCGGGAGTGGAACCGGGGAGCTGTTTTTT. Translated: CAWSFLGSGTGELFF. The chain couples TRBV30 to TRBJ2-2, with D perhaps matching TRBD2 (6 bases). Germline V gene lookup returns CDR1 GTSNPN and CDR2 SVGIG (reference sequence). Trimming left V 2 bases short and J 5 bases short, with 15 bases between. CDR3 length equals 15 residues. The whole variable domain, filled in from reference TRBV30 and TRBJ2-2, reads SQTIHQWPATLVQPVGSPLSLECTVEGTSNPNLYWYRQAAGRGLQLLFYSVGIGQISSEVPQNLSASRPQDRQFILSSKKLLLSDSGFYLCAWSFLGSGTGELFFGEGSRLTVL.

The chain is built from TRBV28 and TRBJ2-1; no reliable D call. The CDR3 runs 12 residues. The germline V gene has CDR1 MDHEN and CDR2 SYDVKM. Trimming removed 5 bases at V and 5 bases at J, with 7 bases between. The CDR3 loop reads CASSPSDNEQFF. As DNA, the CDR3 is TGTGCCAGCAGTCCCTCGGACAATGAGCAGTTCTTC.

The genes are TRBV5-7 and TRBJ2-7; TRBD2 matches at 13 bases. TRBV5-7 is filed as an ORF, its function uncertain. The CDR3 is made up of 14 amino acids. Unmatched junction bases numbered 4, after V lost 6 bases and J lost 4 bases. The CDR3 coding sequence is TGTGCCAGCAATAGGACTAGCGGGGGATACGAGCAGTACTTC. Amino acid sequence: CASNRTSGGYEQYF.

The genes are TRBV9 and TRBJ2-7, with TRBD1 matching 8 bases. The CDR3 extends over 14 amino acids. CDR1 SGDLS and CDR2 YYNGEE come from the germline V gene. J lost 6 bases, V lost 0 bases, and 5 bases had no gene match. As DNA, the CDR3 is TGTGCCAGCAGCGTAGAGGGACAGGTCGGCGAGCAGTACTTC. Residues: CASSVEGQVGEQYF. The variable domain in full, completed from reference TRBV9 and TRBJ2-7, reads DSGVTQTPKHLITATGQRVTLRCSPRSGDLSVYWYQQSLDQGLQFLIQYYNGEERAKGNILERFSAQQFPDLHSELNLSSLELGDSALYFCASSVEGQVGEQYFGPGTRLTVT.

The chain links TRBV19 to TRBJ1-1; D gene unclear. The germline V and J ends were trimmed by 9 bases and 4 bases, with 9 bases remaining between them. The CDR3 loop spans 11 amino acids. Looked up from germline, CDR1 is LNHDA and CDR2 is SQIVND (reference sequence). The CDR3 bases are TGTGCCAGCATCCACAGCACTGAAGCTTTCTTT. Residues: CASIHSTEAFF.

A few counts support this clone. A junction boundary mismatches the germline segment, possibly from a read error. The chain recombines TRBV18 with TRBJ2-7, with a tentative D call TRBD1 (7 bases). The germline gives CDR1 KGHSH, CDR2 LQKENI. The CDR3 spans 12 residues. CDR3 in amino acids: CASSSLEQGRNF. The CDR3 nucleotides are TGTGCCAGCTCATCATTAGAACAGGGGAGGAACTTC.

The chain joins TRBV5-1 to TRBJ1-1; 8 bases fit TRBD1. After removal of 4 bases from V and 12 bases from J, the junction contained 5 bases not matched to a gene. The germline V gene has CDR1 SGHRS and CDR2 YFSETQ. This CDR3 is 11 amino acids long. The CDR3: CASSMDRVTFF. CDR3 bases: TGCGCCAGCAGCATGGACAGGGTAACTTTCTTT.

The rearrangement uses TRBV28 and TRBJ2-1; a possible D gene is TRBD1 (7 bases). CDR1 is MDHEN and CDR2 is SYDVKM in the germline V gene. This CDR3 region has 16 residues. V lost 2 bases and J lost 4, with 15 bases in between. The CDR3, as DNA: TGTGCCAGCAGTTTAAGGCAGGGGGGTCCTTACAATGAGCAGTTCTTC. It is translated as CASSLRQGGPYNEQFF.

The J gene is TRBJ1-6, the V gene TRBV6-1; D gene uncertain. This CDR3 comprises 16 residues. The germline V and J ends were trimmed by 3 bases and 6 bases, with 15 bases remaining between them. Germline values: CDR1 MNHNS, CDR2 SASEGT. The CDR3 nucleotides are TGTGCCAGCAGTGATCCTGACTTACTTTTTAATTCACCCCTCCACTTT. Protein: CASSDPDLLFNSPLHF.

The J gene is TRBJ2-3, the V gene TRBV24-1; D might be TRBD2 (5 bases). The CDR3 length is 16 residues. Trimming stripped 1 base from V and 2 bases from J, with 12 bases between. CDR1 and CDR2 from the germline V gene are KGHDR and SFDVKD. The CDR3 DNA sequence: TGTGCCACCAGTGATTTAGCCCGGGAAAACACAGATACGCAGTATTTT. Protein product: CATSDLARENTDTQYF.

The rearrangement uses TRBV3-1 (or the pseudogene TRBV3-2) and TRBJ2-1, with 7 bases lining up with TRBD1. CDR3 length: 13 amino acids. Germline lookup yields CDR1 LGHDT and CDR2 YNNKEL (reference sequence). Trimming cost V 4 bases and J 9 bases; bases outside gene matches: 6. CDR3 amino acids: CASSPGTVGEQFF. The CDR3 nucleotides read TGTGCCAGCAGCCCGGGGACAGTAGGTGAGCAGTTCTTC.

The chain links TRBV7-3 to TRBJ2-7; 12 nucleotides align to TRBD2. V gave up 0 bases and J gave up 3 bases; unmatched junction bases: 3. This CDR3 is built from 16 residues. CDR1 SGHTA and CDR2 FQGTGA come from the germline V gene. The chain's CDR3 is CASSLTPTSGSYEQYF. As DNA, the CDR3 is TGTGCCAGCAGCTTAACCCCGACTAGCGGGAGCTACGAGCAGTACTTC.

The chain combines TRBV5-1 with TRBJ2-7; D is ambiguous. The CDR3 covers 15 residues. The V end lost 0 bases, the J end lost 4 bases, and 14 bases lay between the germline ends. Germline CDR1 reads SGHRS; CDR2 reads YFSETQ. CDR3 amino acids: CASSLEGSTRYEQYF. DNA of the CDR3: TGCGCCAGCAGCTTGGAAGGTAGCACAAGATACGAGCAGTACTTC. The full variable domain, in which reference TRBV5-1 and TRBJ2-7 provide the parts outside the CDR3, is KAGVTQTPRYLIKTRGQQVTLSCSPISGHRSVSWYQQTPGQGLQFLFEYFSETQRNKGNFPGRFSGRQFSNSRSEMNVSTLELGDSALYLCASSLEGSTRYEQYFGPGTRLTVT.

The V gene is TRBV6-5, the J gene TRBJ1-5, with 10 bases fitting TRBD1. Germline CDR1 and CDR2: MNHEY and SVGAGI. The CDR3 runs 15 residues. Trimming at V came to 4 bases and at J to 4 bases, leaving 4 bases not matched to a gene. The CDR3 DNA reads TGTGCCAGCAGTTCGGGACAGGGGCAAAATCAGCCCCAGCATTTT. This encodes CASSSGQGQNQPQHF.

This clone showed up just once. The chain has TRBV19 and TRBJ1-1, with 7 bases lining up with TRBD1. V shed 6 bases, J shed 7 bases, and the junction held 14 bases outside the gene matches. The germline V gene encodes CDR1 LNHDA and CDR2 SQIVND (reference sequence). The CDR3 runs to 15 residues. The CDR3 is CASRPDRVDRNEAFF. In nucleotides, the CDR3 is TGTGCCAGTAGGCCCGACAGGGTGGATAGGAATGAAGCTTTCTTT.

This chain uses TRBV2 with TRBJ1-1; D is unclear. V lost 2 bases and J 1 base, leaving 8 bases between the germline ends. Germline lookup yields CDR1 SNHLY and CDR2 FYNNEI. This CDR3 region has 14 residues. This CDR3 reads CASSEFAGNTEAFF. CDR3 in DNA: TGTGCCAGCAGTGAATTTGCAGGGAACACTGAAGCTTTCTTT.

A remark on this clone: The junction departs from the called germline gene at one end, perhaps through a read error. The chain carries TRBV2 and TRBJ1-1; 8 bases map to TRBD1. This CDR3 comprises 11 residues. Germline V lookup: CDR1 SNHLY, CDR2 FYNNEI. The CDR3 protein is CASSPDRDLVF. Written as DNA, the CDR3 is TGTGCCAGCAGTCCGGACAGGGACCTAGTCTTT.

The chain links TRBV7-9 to TRBJ1-1; the D is unclear. The CDR3 length is 15 residues. With 5 bases removed from V and 1 base from J, the gap between germline ends came to 14 bases. Per germline, CDR1 SEHNR and CDR2 FQNEAQ (reference sequence). The CDR3 nucleotides are TGTGCCAGCAGCCTTCTTTGGGCCTCGAACACTGAAGCTTTCTTT. Protein: CASSLLWASNTEAFF.